The rows below give T cell receptor beta chains drawn from one sample of a study of blood T cell repertoires in COVID-19. The method was immunoSEQ multiplex PCR; TCRdb's version includes in-frame clones alone and lacks a portion of them. Here the sample spans around 250,000 clones, about 85% being singletons. Sequenced sample: PBMCs or T cells enriched from blood (not recorded which). The source is a woman between 45 and 60 years old who had been exposed to COVID-19. CDR3s include the opening cysteine and the closing phenylalanine or tryptophan. The D gene is left open where the match is weak. For some rows the clone size is stated as once, few or many, or as a class when expanded; others skip it.

v_call: TRBV11-2
clone_size: .
d_call: .
j_call: TRBJ2-1
cdr3_aa: CASSLAPSHQQEQFF
cdr3_nt: TGTGCCAGCAGCTTAGCCCCTAGTCATCAGCAGGAGCAGTTCTTC

v_call: TRBV7-3
clone_size: .
d_call: TRBD2
j_call: TRBJ2-2
cdr3_aa: CASSRGLAGGPGELFF
cdr3_nt: TGTGCCAGCAGCCGAGGACTAGCGGGGGGCCCCGGGGAGCTGTTTTTT

v_call: TRBV28
clone_size: .
d_call: .
j_call: TRBJ2-5
cdr3_aa: CASSLGTRIQETQYF
cdr3_nt: TGTGCCAGCAGTTTGGGAACTAGGATCCAAGAGACCCAGTACTTC

v_call: TRBV7-9
clone_size: .
d_call: .
j_call: TRBJ1-1
cdr3_aa: CASSTQGMNTEAFF
cdr3_nt: TGTGCCAGCAGCACCCAGGGGATGAACACTGAAGCTTTCTTT

v_call: TRBV6-5
clone_size: .
d_call: .
j_call: TRBJ1-5
cdr3_aa: CASSLDRNSNQPQHF
cdr3_nt: TGTGCCAGCAGCCTTGACAGAAATAGCAATCAGCCCCAGCATTTT

v_call: TRBV11-3
clone_size: .
d_call: TRBD2
j_call: TRBJ2-1
cdr3_aa: CASSYGGAGNEQFF
cdr3_nt: TGTGCCAGCAGCTACGGGGGGGCGGGAAATGAGCAGTTCTTC

v_call: TRBV7-2
clone_size: .
d_call: .
j_call: TRBJ1-2
cdr3_aa: CASIRDTAYYGYTF
cdr3_nt: TGTGCCAGCATCAGGGACACGGCCTACTATGGCTACACCTTC

v_call: TRBV10-2
clone_size: .
d_call: .
j_call: TRBJ1-1
cdr3_aa: CASRDLQGNTEAFF
cdr3_nt: TGCGCCAGCAGAGACCTACAGGGGAACACTGAAGCTTTCTTT

v_call: TRBV27
clone_size: .
d_call: .
j_call: TRBJ1-1
cdr3_aa: CASSSGWDTEAFF
cdr3_nt: TGTGCCAGCAGTTCAGGATGGGACACTGAAGCTTTCTTT

v_call: TRBV12-1
clone_size: .
d_call: .
j_call: TRBJ1-6
cdr3_aa: CASSLGGSNSPLHF
cdr3_nt: TGTGCCAGCAGCTTGGGGGGTAGCAATTCACCCCTCCACTTT

v_call: TRBV19
clone_size: .
d_call: .
j_call: TRBJ1-6
cdr3_aa: CASSIQGENSPLHF
cdr3_nt: TGTGCCAGTAGTATTCAGGGTGAGAATTCACCCCTCCACTTT

v_call: TRBV3-1/TRBV3-2
clone_size: once
d_call: TRBD1
j_call: TRBJ1-1
cdr3_aa: CASSHLRGVNTEAFF
cdr3_nt: TGTGCCAGCAGCCATCTCAGGGGGGTAAACACTGAAGCTTTCTTT

v_call: TRBV11-3
clone_size: .
d_call: TRBD1
j_call: TRBJ1-1
cdr3_aa: CASSQTGMNTEAFF
cdr3_nt: TGTGCCAGCAGCCAGACAGGGATGAACACTGAAGCTTTCTTT

v_call: TRBV24-1
clone_size: few
d_call: .
j_call: TRBJ2-3
cdr3_aa: CATSDPGSHTGTQYF
cdr3_nt: TGTGCCACCAGTGATCCAGGGTCTCATACGGGTACGCAGTATTTT

v_call: TRBV28
clone_size: .
d_call: TRBD1
j_call: TRBJ1-1
cdr3_aa: CASRSGGKNTEAFF
cdr3_nt: TGTGCCAGCAGGTCAGGGGGGAAGAACACTGAAGCTTTCTTT

v_call: TRBV7-9
clone_size: few
d_call: .
j_call: TRBJ1-5
cdr3_aa: CASSLETYNQPQHF
cdr3_nt: TGTGCCAGCAGCTTAGAGACTTACAATCAGCCCCAGCATTTT

v_call: TRBV28
clone_size: .
d_call: .
j_call: TRBJ2-3
cdr3_aa: CASRPLAVGRDTQYF
cdr3_nt: TGTGCCAGCAGACCTTTAGCGGTGGGGCGAGATACGCAGTATTTT

v_call: TRBV5-4
clone_size: .
d_call: .
j_call: TRBJ1-1
cdr3_aa: CASSLFPGIGTEAFF
cdr3_nt: TGTGCCAGCAGCTTGTTTCCCGGGATCGGCACTGAAGCTTTCTTT

v_call: TRBV30
clone_size: .
d_call: .
j_call: TRBJ1-1
cdr3_aa: CAWSVLELNTEAFF
cdr3_nt: TGTGCCTGGAGTGTCCTTGAGTTGAACACTGAAGCTTTCTTT

v_call: TRBV30
clone_size: .
d_call: .
j_call: TRBJ1-1
cdr3_aa: CAGERETEAFF
cdr3_nt: TGTGCCGGGGAGAGGGAAACTGAAGCTTTCTTT

v_call: TRBV28
clone_size: .
d_call: .
j_call: TRBJ1-2
cdr3_aa: CASSLHPGGYTF
cdr3_nt: TGTGCCAGCAGTCTTCACCCAGGGGGCTACACCTTC

v_call: TRBV10-3
clone_size: once
d_call: .
j_call: TRBJ1-1
cdr3_aa: CASYSKGELNTEAFF
cdr3_nt: TGTGCCTCGTATAGTAAGGGGGAGCTGAACACTGAAGCTTTCTTT

v_call: TRBV5-4
clone_size: .
d_call: TRBD1
j_call: TRBJ1-2
cdr3_aa: CASSPRQGHGYTF
cdr3_nt: TGTGCCAGCAGCCCAAGACAGGGCCATGGCTACACCTTC

v_call: TRBV30
clone_size: once
d_call: .
j_call: TRBJ1-3
cdr3_aa: CAWSKRAISGNTIYF
cdr3_nt: TGTGCCTGGAGCAAGAGGGCGATCTCTGGAAACACCATATATTTT

v_call: TRBV2
clone_size: .
d_call: .
j_call: TRBJ1-1
cdr3_aa: CASSEGRNTEAFF
cdr3_nt: TGTGCCAGCAGTGAAGGCAGGAACACTGAAGCTTTCTTT

v_call: TRBV10-3
clone_size: few
d_call: TRBD1
j_call: TRBJ1-2
cdr3_aa: CAISESKGAGGNYLYGYTF
cdr3_nt: TGTGCCATCAGTGAGTCGAAGGGGGCAGGGGGTAATTACCTCTATGGCTACACCTTC

v_call: TRBV5-1
clone_size: .
d_call: TRBD1
j_call: TRBJ1-2
cdr3_aa: CASSLAEGADGYTF
cdr3_nt: TGCGCCAGCAGCTTGGCAGAGGGGGCAGATGGCTACACCTTC

v_call: TRBV6-5
clone_size: .
d_call: .
j_call: TRBJ1-1
cdr3_aa: CASSYEGDNTEAFF
cdr3_nt: TGTGCCAGCAGTTACGAAGGGGATAACACTGAAGCTTTCTTT

v_call: TRBV7-8
clone_size: .
d_call: .
j_call: TRBJ1-5
cdr3_aa: CASSLDYQPQHF
cdr3_nt: TGTGCCAGCAGCTTAGACTATCAGCCCCAGCATTTT

v_call: TRBV6-5
clone_size: .
d_call: .
j_call: TRBJ1-5
cdr3_aa: CASKQGSQPQHF
cdr3_nt: TGTGCCAGCAAACAGGGCAGTCAGCCCCAGCATTTT

v_call: TRBV19
clone_size: .
d_call: TRBD2
j_call: TRBJ2-5
cdr3_aa: CASSPGGVAGGQETQYF
cdr3_nt: TGTGCCAGTAGTCCGGGTGGGGTAGCGGGGGGACAAGAGACCCAGTACTTC

v_call: TRBV19
clone_size: .
d_call: TRBD2
j_call: TRBJ2-3
cdr3_aa: CASSSYSGGIGSDTQYF
cdr3_nt: TGTGCCAGTAGTTCCTATAGCGGGGGGATCGGATCAGATACGCAGTATTTT

v_call: TRBV28
clone_size: once
d_call: TRBD2
j_call: TRBJ2-3
cdr3_aa: CASSQGTSGSTDTQYF
cdr3_nt: TGTGCCAGCAGCCAGGGGACTAGCGGAAGCACAGATACGCAGTATTTT

v_call: TRBV2
clone_size: .
d_call: TRBD1
j_call: TRBJ2-7
cdr3_aa: CASSRDSSYEQYF
cdr3_nt: TGTGCCAGCAGTCGGGACAGCTCCTACGAGCAGTACTTC

v_call: TRBV7-2
clone_size: .
d_call: TRBD2
j_call: TRBJ2-5
cdr3_aa: CASSGYRGGRETQYF
cdr3_nt: TGTGCCAGCAGCGGGTATCGGGGGGGGAGAGAGACCCAGTACTTC

v_call: TRBV2
clone_size: .
d_call: .
j_call: TRBJ1-2
cdr3_aa: CASPGENGYGYTF
cdr3_nt: TGTGCCAGCCCCGGGGAAAACGGCTATGGCTACACCTTC

v_call: TRBV30
clone_size: .
d_call: TRBD1
j_call: TRBJ1-5
cdr3_aa: CAWSRSRTGNSNQPQHF
cdr3_nt: TGTGCCTGGAGCCGAAGTAGGACAGGGAATAGCAATCAGCCCCAGCATTTT

v_call: TRBV7-2
clone_size: .
d_call: .
j_call: TRBJ2-3
cdr3_aa: CASSFLYYSPPYF
cdr3_nt: TGTGCCAGCAGCTTCCTATACTATTCACCCCCGTATTTT

v_call: TRBV7-9
clone_size: few
d_call: TRBD2
j_call: TRBJ2-2
cdr3_aa: CASSSRGGAHTGELFF
cdr3_nt: TGTGCCAGCAGCTCCCGCGGGGGGGCTCACACCGGGGAGCTGTTTTTT

v_call: TRBV7-2
clone_size: .
d_call: TRBD1
j_call: TRBJ1-3
cdr3_aa: CASSLFSGTGGGNTIYF
cdr3_nt: TGTGCCAGCAGCTTATTTTCCGGGACAGGGGGCGGAAACACCATATATTTT

v_call: TRBV2
clone_size: .
d_call: TRBD1
j_call: TRBJ1-3
cdr3_aa: CASTAGGSGNTIYF
cdr3_nt: TGTGCCAGCACCGCAGGGGGCTCTGGAAACACCATATATTTT

v_call: TRBV5-1
clone_size: .
d_call: TRBD2
j_call: TRBJ2-2
cdr3_aa: CASSLRTSGGTGELFF
cdr3_nt: TGCGCCAGCAGTCTCAGGACTAGCGGGGGCACCGGGGAGCTGTTTTTT

v_call: TRBV11-3
clone_size: .
d_call: .
j_call: TRBJ2-1
cdr3_aa: CASSATLSNEQFF
cdr3_nt: TGTGCCAGCAGCGCAACTTTATCCAATGAGCAGTTCTTC

v_call: TRBV5-6
clone_size: .
d_call: .
j_call: TRBJ2-7
cdr3_aa: CASSLNTGMRLYEQYF
cdr3_nt: TGTGCCAGCAGCCTGAATACAGGGATGCGACTCTACGAGCAGTACTTC

v_call: TRBV19
clone_size: .
d_call: TRBD1
j_call: TRBJ2-7
cdr3_aa: CASSSAGQGIYEQYF
cdr3_nt: TGTGCCAGTAGTTCAGCAGGACAGGGGATCTACGAGCAGTACTTC

v_call: TRBV19
clone_size: .
d_call: TRBD1
j_call: TRBJ1-6
cdr3_aa: CASNTGGVNSPLHF
cdr3_nt: TGTGCCAGTAATACAGGGGGCGTGAATTCACCCCTCCACTTT

v_call: TRBV5-1
clone_size: .
d_call: .
j_call: TRBJ1-1
cdr3_aa: CASSGIGDSNTEAFF
cdr3_nt: TGCGCCAGCAGTGGCATCGGGGACTCGAACACTGAAGCTTTCTTT

v_call: TRBV5-1
clone_size: .
d_call: TRBD1
j_call: TRBJ1-4
cdr3_aa: CASSLDPTGATNEKLFF
cdr3_nt: TGCGCCAGCAGCTTGGATCCCACAGGGGCAACTAATGAAAAACTGTTTTTT

v_call: TRBV19
clone_size: .
d_call: .
j_call: TRBJ2-3
cdr3_aa: CASRHAGTDTQYF
cdr3_nt: TGTGCCAGTAGGCATGCGGGGACAGATACGCAGTATTTT

v_call: TRBV6-5
clone_size: .
d_call: TRBD1
j_call: TRBJ1-1
cdr3_aa: CASRRQGVNTEAFF
cdr3_nt: TGTGCCAGCAGAAGGCAGGGGGTGAACACTGAAGCTTTCTTT

v_call: TRBV27
clone_size: few
d_call: .
j_call: TRBJ2-1
cdr3_aa: CASSAYLNNEQFF
cdr3_nt: TGTGCCAGCAGTGCATACTTGAACAATGAGCAGTTCTTC